Sequencing of this TCR beta chain was carried out in a study of T cells in Graves' hyperthyroidism and ophthalmopathy. Template material for amplifying TCR beta CDR3 regions consisted of RNA transcripts. The TCR CDR3 was amplified in a first-round RT-PCR using the HTBI primer set. Using its own MiXCR run on the multiplex PCR reads, TCRdb lists one record per CDR3 protein. The repertoire holds about 610,000 distinct CDR3 sequences, 35% to 55% seen once, with around 8% in the top ten. Germline CDR1 reads DFQATT; CDR2 reads SNEGSKA (reference sequence). The V end lost 6 bases, the J end lost 1 base, and 12 bases lay between the germline ends. The CDR3 extends over 13 amino acids.

Sequences were obtained from peripheral blood or thyroid tissue (not recorded which). J is TRBJ1-1 and V is TRBV20-1; a weak D match, TRBD1 (6 bases). This TCR was recovered from a woman aged 18-30 years with Graves' hyperthyroidism. CDR3 region: CSAPQGSNTEAFF. The CDR3 region has the DNA TGCAGTGCGCCACAGGGCTCGAACACTGAAGCTTTCTTT.